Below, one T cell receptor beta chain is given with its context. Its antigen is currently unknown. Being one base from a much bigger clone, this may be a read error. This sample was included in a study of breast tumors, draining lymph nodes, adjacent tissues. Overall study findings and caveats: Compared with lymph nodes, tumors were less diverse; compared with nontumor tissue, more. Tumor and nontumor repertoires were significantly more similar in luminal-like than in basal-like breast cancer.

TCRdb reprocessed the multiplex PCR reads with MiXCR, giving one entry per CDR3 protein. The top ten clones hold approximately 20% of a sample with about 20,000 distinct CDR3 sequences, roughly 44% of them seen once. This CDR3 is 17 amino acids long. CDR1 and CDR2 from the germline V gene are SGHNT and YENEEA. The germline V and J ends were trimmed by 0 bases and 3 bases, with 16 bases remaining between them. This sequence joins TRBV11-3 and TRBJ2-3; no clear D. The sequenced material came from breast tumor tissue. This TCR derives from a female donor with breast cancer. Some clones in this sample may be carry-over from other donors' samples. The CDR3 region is CASSLDFRAVYTDTQYF. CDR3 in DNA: TGTGCCAGCAGCTTAGATTTTCGCGCGGTCTATACAGATACGCAGTATTTT.